What follows is one TCR beta chain and its context. No antigen is known for it. As to time point: sample taken at primary tumor resection. Sequencing of whole RNA from tumor, nontumor lung or frozen PBMC involved no sorting. TCR cDNA molecules each carried a unique molecular identifier. Via MiXCR, TCRdb re-called the 5' RACE reads, giving one row per CDR3 protein. The sample carries 25,000 or so distinct CDR3 sequences, approximately 8.4% recorded once. The length of the CDR3 is 13 residues. The V gene lost 6 bases and the J gene lost 0 bases, with 8 bases spanning the gap. Germline CDR1 is SGHVS and CDR2 is FNYEAQ. This record comes from a study of spatial heterogeneity in lung cancer. The study's findings and limits: Ubiquitous expanded tumor TCRs were seen in blood more at resection than at follow-up.

The chain uses TRBV7-6 and TRBJ1-1; D call uncertain. The specimen comprised PBMCs, sampled at surgery. The receptor's source is a female donor with early-stage non-small cell lung cancer. Here the CDR3 DNA reads TGTGCCAGCAGTCAGGACGTGAACACTGAAGCTTTCTTT. Encoded protein: CASSQDVNTEAFF.